The clone carrying this T cell receptor beta chain was observed a few times. Its antigen remains unknown. The data were taken from a study of CD8 T cells in ankylosing spondylitis. As the method for making TCR beta libraries, quantitative 5'-RACE with molecular barcodes was used. TCRdb independently ran MiXCR on the 5' RACE reads; one entry per CDR3 protein. The profile shows fewer than 750,000 distinct CDR3 sequences, about 20% of them singletons. Study observations and caveats: For ankylosing spondylitis blood, a TCR beta motif of roughly 8 highly homologous variants appeared characteristic. A CD8+ phenotype characterized the disease-linked clones, which were relatively rare in peripheral blood. There was reportedly significant enrichment of clones that were disease-linked in matched ankylosing spondylitis synovial fluid.

Germline V gene data show CDR1 as MGHRA and CDR2 as YSYEKL. The CDR3 runs 14 residues. V lost 6 bases and J lost 3; bases outside the gene matches: 4. This chain joins TRBV4-1 and TRBJ2-2, with TRBD2 matching over 7 bases. The TCR originated in a male donor with ankylosing spondylitis. Sequenced material: blood, either unsorted or a sorted T cell fraction (not recorded which). For the CDR3, the DNA is TGCGCCAGCAGGATAGGACTAGACACCGGGGAGCTGTTTTTT. Its translation is CASRIGLDTGELFF.